This is a list of T cell receptor beta chains from one sample in a study of blood T cells in healthy people across ages. TCRdb reprocessed the 5' RACE reads via MiXCR and lists one record per CDR3 protein. The table records around 1.5 million distinct CDR3 sequences, about 40% of them present only once. Input material: blood. These receptors were taken from a woman aged 18-35 years in good health. Both conserved end residues are part of each CDR3. The order of the fields is D gene, clone size, J gene, V gene, CDR3 DNA, CDR3 protein. D genes are given only for firm matches. The listing skips clone size in some rows; elsewhere it reads once, few, many or a size class.

- | - | TRBJ2-7 | TRBV5-5 | TGTGCCAGCAGCGTTCCACAGGGTGACGAGCAGTACTTC | CASSVPQGDEQYF
TRBD2 | few | TRBJ2-3 | TRBV27 | TGTGCCAGCAGTTTAGGTAGCGGGATGAGCACAGATACGCAGTATTTT | CASSLGSGMSTDTQYF
TRBD1 | few | TRBJ1-1 | TRBV6-2/TRBV6-3 | TGTGCCAGCAGTTCCCCCATTCCGACAGGGAGGAAGGGGGACACTGAAGCTTTCTTT | CASSSPIPTGRKGDTEAFF
- | - | TRBJ2-5 | TRBV25-1 | TGTGCCAGCAGTGAATCAGTCTTAGCGGAGACCGAGTACTTC | CASSESVLAETEYF
TRBD1 | - | TRBJ2-1 | TRBV6-5 | TGTGCCAGCAGCCGGGACAGGGTGGGTAATGAGCAGTTCTTC | CASSRDRVGNEQFF
- | - | TRBJ1-5 | TRBV20-1 | TGCAGTGCTAGGGGGAGGGCGGGTTATAGCAATCAGCCCCAGCATTTT | CSARGRAGYSNQPQHF
TRBD2 | - | TRBJ2-7 | TRBV27 | TGTGCCAGCAGTTTTTGGGTCCGGTTCAGCGGGAGGGCCGGGAATGAGCAGTACTTC | CASSFWVRFSGRAGNEQYF
- | - | TRBJ1-1 | TRBV15 | TGTGCCACCATGACGGACAGAATGAACACTGAAGCTTTCTTT | CATMTDRMNTEAFF
TRBD1 | many | TRBJ2-7 | TRBV9 | TGTGCCAGCAGCGTAGGGACAGGGGCCTACGAGCAGTACTTC | CASSVGTGAYEQYF
- | - | TRBJ2-7 | TRBV19 | TGTGCCAGTAGTAAAATAAACACAATGAGCTCCTACGAGCAGTACTTC | CASSKINTMSSYEQYF
- | - | TRBJ2-3 | TRBV27 | TGTGCCAGCAGTTCGGCGGGCAGGGGAAGTGCAGATACGCAGTATTTT | CASSSAGRGSADTQYF
- | few | TRBJ1-2 | TRBV7-2 | TGTGCCAGCAGCCTCCGACAAGGCTCAAACTATGGCTACACCTTC | CASSLRQGSNYGYTF
- | once | TRBJ1-2 | TRBV6-1 | TGTGCCAGCGAGTCTGGAATGGGTGGCTACACCTTC | CASESGMGGYTF
- | few | TRBJ2-1 | TRBV20-1 | TGCAGTGCTAGTCGGGGCAGCGGACAGAATGAGCAGTTCTTC | CSASRGSGQNEQFF
TRBD2 | - | TRBJ2-7 | TRBV7-9 | TGTGCCAGCAGCTTAGGGGGAGCTAGCGGGAGATCCTACAATGAGCAGTACTTC | CASSLGGASGRSYNEQYF
- | few | TRBJ2-4 | TRBV20-1 | TGCAGTGCCGGACCGGAGGGACCTGTAGCCAAAAACATTCAGTACTTC | CSAGPEGPVAKNIQYF
TRBD1 | few | TRBJ2-5 | TRBV10-3 | TGTGCCATCAGTGAAGACAGGGAAGAGACCCAGTACTTC | CAISEDREETQYF
TRBD2 | - | TRBJ2-1 | TRBV11-2 | TGTGCCAGCAGCTCGAGGACTAGCGGGGGGGTTTACGAGCAGTTCTTC | CASSSRTSGGVYEQFF
- | many | TRBJ2-7 | TRBV29-1 | TGCAGCGTTGAAGTGGCCTACGAGCAGTACTTC | CSVEVAYEQYF
- | - | TRBJ1-3 | TRBV5-1 | TGCGCCAGCAGCTTTAGTCAGCAGGCGGCTGGAAACACCATATATTTT | CASSFSQQAAGNTIYF
- | few | TRBJ2-1 | TRBV28 | TGTGCCAGCAGTATTCTTAGAGGTAATGAGCAGTTCTTC | CASSILRGNEQFF
- | many | TRBJ2-7 | TRBV29-1 | TGCAGCGTTGAATTGGCCACCCGGGGCCTCTACGAGCAGTACTTC | CSVELATRGLYEQYF
TRBD2 | - | TRBJ2-1 | TRBV2 | TGTGCCAGCAGGTCGACTAGCGGGGGGGTAAACGAGCAGTTCTTC | CASRSTSGGVNEQFF
TRBD2 | few | TRBJ2-7 | TRBV10-3 | TGTGCCATCGGACTAGCGGGAATGTACGAGCAGTACTTC | CAIGLAGMYEQYF
TRBD2 | - | TRBJ2-1 | TRBV3-1 | TGTGCCAGCAGCCAAGATAGACTAGCGGGCACCCCGAGGGAGCAGTTCTTC | CASSQDRLAGTPREQFF
- | - | TRBJ1-1 | TRBV29-1 | TGCAGCGTTACGGGTAGACTATTGAACACTGAAGCTTTCTTT | CSVTGRLLNTEAFF
TRBD2 | once | TRBJ2-4 | TRBV13 | TGTGCCAGCAGCTTAGAATCTTGGACTAGCGGGACCCAAACCAAAAACATTCAGTACTTC | CASSLESWTSGTQTKNIQYF
- | few | TRBJ2-7 | TRBV20-1 | TGCAGTGCTATCACACCAGAATACTCGTTCTACGAGCAGTACTTC | CSAITPEYSFYEQYF
TRBD2 | few | TRBJ2-7 | TRBV20-1 | TGCAGTGCTAGGACGGGAGGGTTTGAGCAGTACTTC | CSARTGGFEQYF
- | few | TRBJ1-1 | TRBV7-2 | TGTGCCAGCAGCCCGTGGGAGCACACTGAAGCTTTCTTT | CASSPWEHTEAFF
- | - | TRBJ2-7 | TRBV20-1 | TGCAGTGCTAGAAAAGAAAGACAGGAGACCATATCCGACGAGCAGTACTTC | CSARKERQETISDEQYF
TRBD1 | - | TRBJ2-7 | TRBV6-2/TRBV6-3 | TGTGCCAGCCGAGAAACAGGGGGCGATTCCTACGAGCAGTACTTC | CASRETGGDSYEQYF
- | - | TRBJ2-5 | TRBV27 | TGTGCCAGCAGTTTTTTATCTGCTGAGCAGTACTTC | CASSFLSAEQYF
- | few | TRBJ2-5 | TRBV27 | TGTGCCAGCAGTTTATTGGGGGCCCGAGAGACCCAGTACTTC | CASSLLGARETQYF
TRBD2 | many | TRBJ2-1 | TRBV4-1 | TGCGCCAGCAGCCAAGATCCTGGGACTAGCGAGGGTGAGCAGTTCTTC | CASSQDPGTSEGEQFF
- | - | TRBJ1-3 | TRBV7-2 | TGTGCCAGCAGCTTACAGGGGATGGGAAACACCATATATTTT | CASSLQGMGNTIYF
TRBD2 | many | TRBJ2-1 | TRBV3-1 | TGCGCCAGCAGCCAAGATCTAGCGGGGTACAATGAGCAGTTCTTC | CASSQDLAGYNEQFF
- | few | TRBJ1-4 | TRBV6-1 | TGTGCCAGCGGAGGGGGGTTTACTAATGAAAAACTGTTTTTT | CASGGGFTNEKLFF
- | - | TRBJ1-4 | TRBV7-9 | TGTGCCAGCAGCAATGAAAAACTGTTTTTT | CASSNEKLFF
TRBD2 | - | TRBJ2-1 | TRBV4-2 | TGTGCCAGCAGCCAAGATATAGGAGTAGCGGGGGGGAGTACATGGCATGAGCAGTTCTTC | CASSQDIGVAGGSTWHEQFF
- | - | TRBJ1-1 | TRBV7-6 | TGTGCCAGCAGCCCTCAGCCAGCGACACTGAACACTGAAGCTTTCTTT | CASSPQPATLNTEAFF
- | once | TRBJ2-7 | TRBV14 | TGTGCCAGCAGCCATATAGCTGATAAGGCCTACGAGCAGTACTTC | CASSHIADKAYEQYF
- | - | TRBJ1-2 | TRBV6-5 | TGTGCCAGCAGTTACGCGGCAGTAGCTAACTATGGCTACACCTTC | CASSYAAVANYGYTF
TRBD2 | - | TRBJ2-5 | TRBV27 | TGTGCCAGCAGTTTAGCGGGAGCAAAGACCCAGTACTTC | CASSLAGAKTQYF
- | - | TRBJ2-3 | TRBV10-3 | TGTGCCATCAGTGAGTTGCTGGCAGATATGCAGTATTTT | CAISELLADMQYF
- | - | TRBJ2-7 | TRBV27 | TGTGCCAGCGCCCTTTCCGGGACTTACTACGAGCAGTACTTC | CASALSGTYYEQYF
- | - | TRBJ1-2 | TRBV4-1 | TGCGCCAGCAGCCCAGAGAGGGGGGCGGTAGGGTATGGCTACACCTTC | CASSPERGAVGYGYTF
- | - | TRBJ2-1 | TRBV2 | TGTGCCAGCAGTGTCAGTGACTATTACAATGAGCAGTTCTTC | CASSVSDYYNEQFF
- | few | TRBJ2-5 | TRBV12-3/TRBV12-4 | TGTGCCAGCAGTTTCTCTCATACGGGGTTCCAAGAGACCCAGTACTTC | CASSFSHTGFQETQYF
TRBD1 | - | TRBJ1-5 | TRBV20-1 | TGCAGTGCTAGGGGACAGGTGATCAATCAGCCCCAGCATTTT | CSARGQVINQPQHF
- | - | TRBJ2-7 | TRBV19 | TGTGCCAGTAGTACCCCTGTAGAGGACGGAAACTACGAGCAGTACTTC | CASSTPVEDGNYEQYF
TRBD1 | - | TRBJ1-2 | TRBV4-1 | TGCGCCAGCAGCCAAGAAGGACGACAGGGAAGTGGCTACACCTTC | CASSQEGRQGSGYTF
TRBD1 | few | TRBJ2-3 | TRBV12-5 | TGTGCTAGTGCAAAAACTCCCGGGACAGGGCTGAGAGATACGCAGTATTTT | CASAKTPGTGLRDTQYF
- | - | TRBJ2-3 | TRBV7-2 | TGTGCCAGCAGCTTAAATGGGAACACAGATACGCAGTATTTT | CASSLNGNTDTQYF
TRBD2 | - | TRBJ2-3 | TRBV6-6 | TGTGCCAGCAGTTACCTCGGGGGGGTCACAGATACGCAGTATTTT | CASSYLGGVTDTQYF